This T cell receptor (beta chain) was found in a study of Ad26.COV2.S vaccination and SARS-CoV-2 variants. Turning to this clone: The antigen is not known.

Assay used: immunoSEQ multiplex PCR; TCRdb lists only in-frame clones, some missing. The top ten clones hold around 2% of a sample with fewer than 400,000 clones, 85% to 90% of them seen once. Study-wide results and caveats: Relative to placebo recipients, vaccine recipients exhibited elevated spike-specific TCR breadth.

Documented treatment: 19 received Ad26.COV2.S at low or high dose, single or two shots; a few received placebo; per-sample allocation not given. Vaccine and placebo recipients were sampled on day 63 after the first injection. The CDR3 spans 15 residues. Germline values: CDR1 DFQATT, CDR2 SNEGSKA (reference sequence). V gave up 3 bases and J gave up 2 bases; unmatched junction bases: 7. The clonotype originates from a person between 18 and 65 years old who received the Ad26.COV2.S COVID-19 vaccine or a placebo. The sequencing here drew on peripheral blood, taken in a trial of Ad26.COV2.S vaccine versus placebo. The V call is TRBV20-1, the J call TRBJ2-1; TRBD2 matches 7 bases. The CDR3 is CSASRGGGAYNEQFF. CDR3 in DNA: TGCAGTGCTAGTAGGGGCGGGGGAGCCTACAATGAGCAGTTCTTC.